This record concerns one T cell receptor beta chain sequence. Its antigen is as yet unknown. The data originate from a study of STAT3 mutations in large granular lymphocyte leukemia. Across the whole study: Roughly half the longitudinally sequenced T-LGLL patients had canonical STAT3 mutations.

Generated by immunoSEQ multiplex PCR, the TCRdb table keeps only in-frame clones and is missing some. Of 35,000 to 50,000 clones in the sample, roughly 81% were seen once. This CDR3 comprises 16 residues. After removal of 0 bases from V and 0 bases from J, the junction contained 3 bases not matched to a gene. Germline V lookup: CDR1 MNHEY, CDR2 SVGAGI. Study-wide results and limits: Differing intervals and regimens complicate linking therapy response to clone burden. After therapy, about 30% of the 18 patients switched clonotypes, all new clones STAT3 wild type. Every T-cell large granular lymphocyte leukemia patient had at least one immunodominant TCR beta clonotype. Suggested: STAT3 mutation was not the ancestral event for these clonal expansions.

This sequence joins TRBV6-5 and TRBJ1-2; TRBD1 matches 8 bases. The receptor was derived from a human donor with T large granular lymphocyte leukemia. Some clones in this sample may be carry-over from other donors' samples. The sample was PBMCs. DNA of the CDR3: TGTGCCAGCAGTTACTCGGACAGGGAAGCTAACTATGGCTACACCTTC. It encodes CASSYSDREANYGYTF.